The 8 T cell receptor beta chains given below trace back to one sample, sequenced in a study of shared clonotypes between healthy human individuals. TCRdb's table, derived via immunoSEQ multiplex PCR, lists solely in-frame clones and lacks some. The table includes about 1 million clones, approximately 78% detected once. Sequencing used memory CD4+ T cells from PBMCs. Specified subset: CD45RA-negative fraction. The receptors here all came from a man younger than 35 in good health. Some clones in this sample may be carry-over from other donors' samples.

Of note for this clone: This same CDR3 is encoded by further DNA sequences in the sample. This chain connects TRBV27 to TRBJ1-1; D gene unclear. Per the germline V gene, CDR1 is MNHEY and CDR2 is SMNVEV (reference sequence). This CDR3 spans 13 amino acids. Between the trimmed V and J ends, which lost 5 bases and 1 base, there was a span of 8 bases. The chain's CDR3 is CASSLRRNTEAFF. The CDR3 region has the DNA TGTGCCAGCAGTCTCCGGAGGAACACTGAAGCTTTCTTT.

This clone was detected a few times. This sequence joins TRBV11-2 and TRBJ2-7; D may match TRBD1 or TRBD2 (5 bases each). V was trimmed by 5 bases and J by 6 bases, leaving 17 bases between them. This CDR3 comprises 14 residues. CDR1 is SGHAT, CDR2 FQNNGV, per germline. The CDR3 region is CASSSRGPFSEQYF. The CDR3 region has the DNA TGTGCCAGCAGCAGCCGGGGCCCTTTCTCCGAGCAGTACTTC.

There are a few counts of this clone. The chain carries TRBV5-1 and TRBJ2-2, with D maybe TRBD1 (7 bases). Trimming left V 3 bases short and J 1 base short, with 13 bases between. The germline V gene has CDR1 SGHRS and CDR2 YFSETQ. The CDR3 length is 16 residues. The CDR3 DNA reads TGCGCCAGCAGCTACCAGGGGGGAGGGAACACCGGGGAGCTGTTTTTT. Amino acid sequence: CASSYQGGGNTGELFF.

J is TRBJ1-2 and V is TRBV2; D is ambiguous. The CDR3 consists of 12 residues. Germline CDR1 reads SNHLY; CDR2 reads FYNNEI. The V gene lost 6 bases and the J gene lost 8 bases, with 13 bases spanning the gap. CDR3 in amino acids: CASRTDGQGYTF. Here the CDR3 DNA reads TGTGCCAGCAGGACCGACGGCCAAGGCTACACCTTC.

The chain links TRBV5-1 to TRBJ2-1; no definite D call. The V end was cut by 0 bases, the J end by 0 bases, with 10 bases between. This CDR3 is built from 16 residues. Germline CDR1 SGHRS, CDR2 YFSETQ. The CDR3 is CASSLAALSSYNEQFF. Written as DNA, the CDR3 is TGCGCCAGCAGCTTGGCCGCCCTAAGCTCCTACAATGAGCAGTTCTTC.

This chain links TRBV5-1 with TRBJ1-1; no clear D. The V gene's germline CDR1 is SGHRS and CDR2 YFSETQ. With 1 base removed from V and 0 bases from J, the gap between germline ends came to 10 bases. This CDR3 comprises 15 residues. The CDR3 loop reads CASSLLAGMNTEAFF. CDR3 nucleotide sequence: TGCGCCAGCAGCTTGCTAGCGGGTATGAACACTGAAGCTTTCTTT.

This chain links TRBV30 with TRBJ1-1; D not resolved. Germline V lookup: CDR1 GTSNPN, CDR2 SVGIG (reference sequence). Trimming cost V 2 bases and J 10 bases, with 11 bases left between them. There are 11 residues in the CDR3. CDR3 amino acids: CAWSTPGRAFF. The CDR3 DNA reads as TGTGCCTGGAGTACCCCCGGACGAGCTTTCTTT.

The chain recombines TRBV27 with TRBJ1-4; the D gene is possibly TRBD1 (5 bases). The CDR3 length is 14 residues. Germline V gene sequence: CDR1 MNHEY, CDR2 SMNVEV (reference sequence). V was cut by 4 bases and J by 10 bases, with 16 bases left in between. The CDR3 sequence is CASSSFGGLGKLFF. CDR3 DNA: TGTGCCAGCAGTTCCTTTGGGGGGTTGGGAAAACTGTTTTTT.